These T cell receptor beta chains were read from a single sample in a study of blood T cell repertoires in COVID-19. Produced via immunoSEQ multiplex PCR; TCRdb's table is partial and in-frame only. In the table there are approximately 220,000 clones, around 87% of which are singletons. The specimen sequenced was PBMCs or T cells enriched from blood (not recorded which). The receptors stem from a man aged 25-45 years who had been exposed to COVID-19. CDR3s include the opening cysteine and the closing phenylalanine or tryptophan. A D gene is named only where the DNA matches it firmly. A row's size may be missing; if present it is once, few, many or a size class.

d_gene | j_gene | v_gene | abundance | CDR3aa | CDR3nt
TRBD1 | TRBJ2-1 | TRBV20-1 | NA | CSASIGSGTANYNEQFF | TGCAGTGCTAGTATTGGCAGTGGGACAGCAAACTACAATGAGCAGTTCTTC
NA | TRBJ1-5 | TRBV6-5 | NA | CASSLQGANQPQHF | TGTGCCAGCAGTTTACAGGGAGCTAATCAGCCCCAGCATTTT
NA | TRBJ1-2 | TRBV5-6 | NA | CASSFFRVYGYTF | TGTGCCAGCAGCTTCTTCAGGGTCTATGGCTACACCTTC
TRBD1 | TRBJ1-6 | TRBV6-5 | NA | CASRQGVNSPLHF | TGTGCCAGCAGACAGGGGGTCAATTCACCCCTCCACTTT
TRBD2 | TRBJ2-2 | TRBV19 | NA | CASSMILAGSTGELFF | TGTGCCAGTAGTATGATACTAGCGGGATCCACCGGGGAGCTGTTTTTT
TRBD1 | TRBJ2-1 | TRBV7-6 | once | CASSLGQDWRVNEQFF | TGTGCCAGCAGTTTGGGACAGGACTGGCGGGTCAATGAGCAGTTCTTC
TRBD1 | TRBJ2-2 | TRBV19 | NA | CASSILGGARTGELFF | TGTGCCAGTAGTATACTAGGGGGCGCGCGGACCGGGGAGCTGTTTTTT
TRBD1 | TRBJ2-3 | TRBV3-1/TRBV3-2 | NA | CASSQPGQGSSDTQYF | TGTGCCAGCAGCCAACCCGGACAGGGGTCATCAGATACGCAGTATTTT
TRBD1 | TRBJ1-2 | TRBV7-2 | once | CASSKGDRAGGYTF | TGTGCCAGCAGCAAAGGGGACAGGGCGGGTGGCTACACCTTC
TRBD1 | TRBJ2-2 | TRBV5-1 | once | CASSETGSGTGELFF | TGCGCCAGCAGCGAGACAGGGTCGGGCACCGGGGAGCTGTTTTTT
TRBD1 | TRBJ1-2 | TRBV27 | NA | CASKSGTASYSF | TGTGCCAGCAAATCCGGGACAGCGTCTTACTCCTTC
TRBD1 | TRBJ2-3 | TRBV7-2 | NA | CASSYSKGAADTQYF | TGTGCCAGCAGTTATTCCAAGGGGGCGGCAGATACGCAGTATTTT
NA | TRBJ1-2 | TRBV7-8 | NA | CASSQQGNYGYTF | TGTGCCAGCAGCCAACAGGGAAACTATGGCTACACCTTC
NA | TRBJ1-4 | TRBV7-7 | NA | CASSLVLNEKLFF | TGTGCCAGCAGCTTAGTTCTCAATGAAAAACTGTTTTTT
NA | TRBJ2-7 | TRBV7-9 | NA | CASSSYRAEQYF | TGTGCCAGCAGCTCTTACAGGGCTGAGCAGTACTTC
NA | TRBJ1-6 | TRBV14 | NA | CASSQPQGNNSPLHF | TGTGCCAGCAGCCAGCCACAGGGAAATAATTCACCCCTCCACTTT
TRBD1 | TRBJ2-7 | TRBV6-5 | NA | CASSRQGPSYEQYF | TGTGCCAGCAGCCGACAGGGACCCTCCTACGAGCAGTACTTC
NA | TRBJ2-1 | TRBV7-9 | NA | CASTDTDEQFF | TGTGCCAGCACCGACACGGATGAGCAGTTCTTC
TRBD1 | TRBJ2-7 | TRBV6-5 | NA | CASSFRQGDYEQYF | TGTGCCAGCAGTTTTCGACAGGGCGACTACGAGCAGTACTTC
NA | TRBJ1-5 | TRBV7-2 | NA | CASSLVEDQPQHF | TGTGCCAGCAGCTTAGTTGAGGATCAGCCCCAGCATTTT
TRBD1 | TRBJ1-1 | TRBV18 | NA | CASSPGTGVTEAFF | TGTGCCAGCTCACCAGGGACAGGGGTCACTGAAGCTTTCTTT
NA | TRBJ2-2 | TRBV4-1 | NA | CASSPRQAGELFF | TGCGCCAGCAGCCCGAGACAGGCCGGGGAGCTGTTTTTT
TRBD1 | TRBJ1-6 | TRBV19 | once | CASRGKPGQGINSPLHF | TGTGCCAGTAGGGGAAAACCGGGACAGGGGATCAATTCACCCCTCCACTTT
NA | TRBJ1-6 | TRBV20-1 | many | CSASSGAEYSPLHF | TGCAGTGCTAGTAGCGGGGCGGAATATTCACCCCTCCACTTT
NA | TRBJ1-1 | TRBV11-1 | NA | CASSLDRVAFF | TGTGCCAGCAGCTTAGACAGGGTTGCTTTCTTT
NA | TRBJ1-1 | TRBV6-2/TRBV6-3 | once | CASRYSGSTEAFF | TGTGCCAGCAGGTACTCCGGGTCCACTGAAGCTTTCTTT
NA | TRBJ2-7 | TRBV9 | NA | CASSVGDIRYEQYF | TGTGCCAGCAGCGTAGGGGACATAAGATACGAGCAGTACTTC
NA | TRBJ2-3 | TRBV6-5 | NA | CASSYSYTDTQYF | TGTGCCAGCAGTTACTCATACACAGATACGCAGTATTTT
NA | TRBJ1-3 | TRBV12-3/TRBV12-4 | NA | CASSPNGNTIYF | TGTGCCAGCAGTCCTAATGGAAACACCATATATTTT
NA | TRBJ2-7 | TRBV9 | NA | CASSVNPGMGEQYF | TGTGCCAGCAGCGTAAACCCGGGGATGGGTGAGCAGTACTTC
TRBD1 | TRBJ1-1 | TRBV19 | NA | CASSPGWTGGVNTEAFF | TGTGCCAGTAGTCCCGGGTGGACAGGGGGTGTGAACACTGAAGCTTTCTTT
NA | TRBJ1-6 | TRBV7-6 | NA | CASSLQGGNSPLHF | TGTGCCAGCAGCTTGCAGGGTGGGAATTCACCCCTCCACTTT
NA | TRBJ1-1 | TRBV9 | NA | CASSPGHTAGEAFF | TGTGCCAGCAGTCCGGGACACACCGCGGGTGAAGCTTTCTTT
NA | TRBJ2-5 | TRBV5-4 | NA | CASSFVRGGETQYF | TGTGCCAGCAGCTTCGTGAGGGGGGGTGAGACCCAGTACTTC
NA | TRBJ1-6 | TRBV5-1 | NA | CASSLGEPDSSYNSPLHF | TGCGCCAGCAGCTTGGGTGAGCCGGACAGCTCCTATAATTCACCCCTCCACTTT